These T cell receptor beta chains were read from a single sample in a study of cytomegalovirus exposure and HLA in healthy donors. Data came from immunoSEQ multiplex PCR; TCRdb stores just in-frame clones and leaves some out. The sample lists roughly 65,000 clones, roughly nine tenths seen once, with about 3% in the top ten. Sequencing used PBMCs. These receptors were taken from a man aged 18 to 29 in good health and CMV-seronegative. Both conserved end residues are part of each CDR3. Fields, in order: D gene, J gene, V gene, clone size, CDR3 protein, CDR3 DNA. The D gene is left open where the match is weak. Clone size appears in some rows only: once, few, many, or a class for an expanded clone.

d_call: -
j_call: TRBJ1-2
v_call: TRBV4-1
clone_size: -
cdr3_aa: CASSQEGAGESNYGYTF
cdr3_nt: TGCGCCAGCAGCCAAGAAGGGGCAGGGGAATCTAACTATGGCTACACCTTC

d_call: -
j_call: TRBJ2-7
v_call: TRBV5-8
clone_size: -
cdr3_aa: CASSLTAVPREYF
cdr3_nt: TGTGCCAGCAGCTTGACAGCGGTTCCTCGGGAGTACTTC

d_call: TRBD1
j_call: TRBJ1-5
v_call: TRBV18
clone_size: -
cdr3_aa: CASSPGTGGDPQHF
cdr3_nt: TGTGCCAGCTCACCTGGGACAGGGGGCGATCCCCAGCATTTT

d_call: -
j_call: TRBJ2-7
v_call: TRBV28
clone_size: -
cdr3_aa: CASRSPYAGAKDEQYF
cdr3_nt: TGTGCCAGCAGATCGCCCTATGCGGGGGCTAAGGACGAGCAGTACTTC

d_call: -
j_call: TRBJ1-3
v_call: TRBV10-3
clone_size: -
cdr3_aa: CAIRGTRNSGNTIYF
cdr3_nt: TGTGCCATCAGGGGGACTAGAAACTCTGGAAACACCATATATTTT

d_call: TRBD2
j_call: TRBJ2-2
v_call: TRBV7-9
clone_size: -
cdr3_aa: CASSPAGSGLGELFF
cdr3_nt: TGTGCCAGCAGCCCCGCGGGTAGCGGGCTTGGGGAGCTGTTTTTT

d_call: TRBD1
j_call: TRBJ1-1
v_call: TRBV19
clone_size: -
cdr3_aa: CASSPIGQGGITEAFF
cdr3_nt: TGTGCCAGTAGCCCTATTGGACAGGGAGGGATCACTGAAGCTTTCTTT

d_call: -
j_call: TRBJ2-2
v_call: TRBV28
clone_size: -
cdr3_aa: CASRTGSLSGELFF
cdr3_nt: TGTGCCAGCAGGACGGGATCCTTGTCCGGGGAGCTGTTTTTT

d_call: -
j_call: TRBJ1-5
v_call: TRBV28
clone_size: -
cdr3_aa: CASSSGWQVQQPQHF
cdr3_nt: TGTGCCAGCAGTTCTGGTTGGCAGGTCCAACAGCCCCAGCATTTT

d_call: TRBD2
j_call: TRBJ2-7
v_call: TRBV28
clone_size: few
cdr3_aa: CASRHTSGSSYEQYF
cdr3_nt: TGTGCCAGCAGGCACACCAGCGGGAGCTCCTACGAGCAGTACTTC

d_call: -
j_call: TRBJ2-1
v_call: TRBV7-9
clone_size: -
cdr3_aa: CASSLAGRRGINNEQFF
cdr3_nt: TGTGCCAGCAGCTTAGCAGGACGAAGGGGAATTAACAATGAGCAGTTCTTC

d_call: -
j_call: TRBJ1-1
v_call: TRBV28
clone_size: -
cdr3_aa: CASRGGTEAFF
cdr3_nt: TGTGCCAGCCGGGGGGGCACTGAAGCTTTCTTT

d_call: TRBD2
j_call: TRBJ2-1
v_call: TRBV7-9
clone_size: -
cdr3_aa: CASSSERSGRNEQFF
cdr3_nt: TGTGCCAGCAGCTCGGAGCGGAGCGGGAGGAATGAGCAGTTCTTC

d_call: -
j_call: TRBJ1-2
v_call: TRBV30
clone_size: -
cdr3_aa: CAWSVSLYGYTF
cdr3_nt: TGTGCCTGGAGTGTAAGCCTCTATGGCTACACCTTC

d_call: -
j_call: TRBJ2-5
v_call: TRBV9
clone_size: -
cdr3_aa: CASSPRRRAETQYF
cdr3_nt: TGTGCCAGCAGCCCCCGGCGGAGGGCGGAGACCCAGTACTTC

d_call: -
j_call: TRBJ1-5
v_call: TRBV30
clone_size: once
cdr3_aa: CAWSKQGFEPQHF
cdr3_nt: TGTGCCTGGAGTAAACAGGGCTTTGAGCCCCAGCATTTT

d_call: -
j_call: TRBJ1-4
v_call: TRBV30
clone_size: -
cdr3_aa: CAWSDGRGGNNEKLFF
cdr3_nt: TGTGCCTGGAGTGACGGTCGGGGGGGCAATAATGAAAAACTGTTTTTT

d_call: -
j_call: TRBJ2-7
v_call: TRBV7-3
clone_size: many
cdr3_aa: CASSSSAGSSEQYF
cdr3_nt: TGTGCCAGCAGCTCCTCTGCAGGCTCCTCCGAGCAGTACTTC

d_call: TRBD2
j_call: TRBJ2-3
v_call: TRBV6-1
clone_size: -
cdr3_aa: CASSFLAGDTQYF
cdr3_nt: TGTGCCAGCAGTTTCCTAGCGGGAGATACGCAGTATTTT

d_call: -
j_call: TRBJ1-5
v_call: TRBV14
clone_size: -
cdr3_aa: CASSQDLYQPQHF
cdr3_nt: TGTGCCAGCAGCCAAGACTTATATCAGCCCCAGCATTTT

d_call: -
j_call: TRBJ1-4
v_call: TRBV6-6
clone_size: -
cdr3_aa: CASKGSGGYNEKLFF
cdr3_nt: TGTGCCAGCAAAGGCAGTGGGGGCTATAATGAAAAACTGTTTTTT

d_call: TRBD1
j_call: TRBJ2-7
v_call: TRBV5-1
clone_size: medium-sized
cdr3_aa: CASRYGQGNEQYF
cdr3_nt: TGCGCCAGCAGGTACGGACAGGGGAACGAGCAGTACTTC

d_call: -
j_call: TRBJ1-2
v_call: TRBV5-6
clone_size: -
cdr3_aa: CASSLGHLASNYGYTF
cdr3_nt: TGTGCCAGCAGCTTGGGACACCTAGCTTCTAACTATGGCTACACCTTC

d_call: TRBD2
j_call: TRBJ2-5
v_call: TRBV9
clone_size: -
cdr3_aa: CASTLGLAGAQETQYF
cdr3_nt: TGTGCCAGCACCCTGGGACTAGCGGGGGCCCAAGAGACCCAGTACTTC

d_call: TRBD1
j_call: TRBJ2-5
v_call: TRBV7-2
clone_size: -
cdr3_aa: CASSSPDRGGETQYF
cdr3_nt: TGTGCCAGCAGCTCCCCGGACAGGGGGGGGGAGACCCAGTACTTC

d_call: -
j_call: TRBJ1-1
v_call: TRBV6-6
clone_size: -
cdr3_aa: CASSGRGGTEAFF
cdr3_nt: TGTGCCAGCAGCGGACGAGGAGGGACTGAAGCTTTCTTT

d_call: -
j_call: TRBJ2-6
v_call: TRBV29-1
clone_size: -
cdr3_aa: CSVSDRFHSGANVLTF
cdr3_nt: TGCAGCGTATCGGACAGATTTCACTCTGGGGCCAACGTCCTGACTTTC

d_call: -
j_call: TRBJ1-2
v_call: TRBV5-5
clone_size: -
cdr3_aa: CASSLEGDGYTF
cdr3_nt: TGTGCCAGCAGCTTGGAGGGGGATGGCTACACCTTC

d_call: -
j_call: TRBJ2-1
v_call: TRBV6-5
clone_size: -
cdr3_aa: CASSRDSYNEQFF
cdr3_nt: TGTGCCAGCAGCCGGGACTCCTACAATGAGCAGTTCTTC

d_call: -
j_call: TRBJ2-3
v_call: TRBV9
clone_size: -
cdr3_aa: CASSVLAVNTDTQYF
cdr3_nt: TGTGCCAGCAGCGTTTTAGCGGTAAACACAGATACGCAGTATTTT

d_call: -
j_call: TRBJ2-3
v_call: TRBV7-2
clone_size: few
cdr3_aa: CASSLASPGSNTQYF
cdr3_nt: TGTGCCAGCAGCTTAGCGTCTCCAGGATCGAATACGCAGTATTTT

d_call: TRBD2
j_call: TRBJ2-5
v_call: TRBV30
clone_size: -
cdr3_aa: CAWCPGGGQETQYF
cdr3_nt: TGTGCCTGGTGTCCGGGCGGGGGCCAAGAGACCCAGTACTTC

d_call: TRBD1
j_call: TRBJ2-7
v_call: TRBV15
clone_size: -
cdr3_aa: CATSPDRGSYEQYF
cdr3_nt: TGTGCCACCAGCCCTGACAGGGGGTCCTACGAGCAGTACTTC

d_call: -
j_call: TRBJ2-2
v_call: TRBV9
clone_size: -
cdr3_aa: CASSVAHTYTGELFF
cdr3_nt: TGTGCCAGCAGCGTAGCACACACCTACACCGGGGAGCTGTTTTTT

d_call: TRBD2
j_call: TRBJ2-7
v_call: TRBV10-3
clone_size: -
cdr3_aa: CAIITSGSPEQYF
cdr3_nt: TGTGCCATCATTACTAGCGGGAGCCCCGAGCAGTACTTC

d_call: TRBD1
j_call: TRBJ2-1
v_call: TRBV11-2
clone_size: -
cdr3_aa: CASSLGRGLNEQFF
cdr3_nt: TGTGCCAGCAGCTTAGGCAGGGGGCTCAATGAGCAGTTCTTC

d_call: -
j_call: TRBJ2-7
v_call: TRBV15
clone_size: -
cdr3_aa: CATSRVRSVYEQYF
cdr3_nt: TGTGCCACCAGCAGAGTGAGGTCAGTCTACGAGCAGTACTTC

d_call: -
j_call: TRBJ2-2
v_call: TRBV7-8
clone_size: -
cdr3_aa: CASSTNRATGELFF
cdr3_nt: TGTGCCAGCAGCACAAACAGGGCCACCGGGGAGCTGTTTTTT

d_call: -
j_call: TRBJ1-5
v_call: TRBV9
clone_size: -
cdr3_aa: CASSVDPQGSQPQHF
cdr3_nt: TGTGCCAGCAGCGTAGATCCGCAGGGAAGTCAGCCCCAGCATTTT

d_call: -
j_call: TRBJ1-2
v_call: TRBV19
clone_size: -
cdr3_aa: CASFDSGSGTIYGYTF
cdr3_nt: TGTGCCAGTTTCGACTCAGGATCCGGGACAATCTATGGCTACACCTTC

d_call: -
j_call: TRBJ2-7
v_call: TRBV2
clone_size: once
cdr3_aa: CASSATPGRLYEQYF
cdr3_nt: TGTGCCAGCAGTGCCACACCGGGGAGACTCTACGAGCAGTACTTC